The 18 T cell receptor beta chains presented below share a single source sample, sequenced in a study of blood T cells in healthy people across ages. A second PCR of roughly 7 to 11 cycles used a sample-barcoded 5' primer and a J-beta primer mix. MiXCR was run by TCRdb on the 5' RACE reads, yielding one entry per CDR3 protein. The sample lists fewer than 800,000 distinct CDR3 sequences; about 52% were seen once. The specimen was blood. The receptor set was obtained from a woman aged 55 to 70 in good health.

The chain carries TRBV3-1 and TRBJ2-5; 8 nucleotides line up with TRBD1. The J call is in doubt because the DNA end fits TRBJ2-7 better. Germline CDR1 LGHDT, CDR2 YNNKEL (reference sequence). The CDR3 loop spans 13 amino acids. The DNA for the CDR3 is TGTGCCAGCAGTCCGACAGGGGAGAACGAGCAGTACTTC. This translates into CASSPTGENEQYF.

This clonotype was detected a few times. The V call is TRBV20-1, the J call TRBJ2-4; the D gene is possibly TRBD1 (6 bases). The J call is in doubt because the DNA end fits TRBJ2-7 better. This CDR3 contains 14 residues. Germline CDR1 reads DFQATT; CDR2 reads SNEGSKA (reference sequence). This CDR3 reads CSASPTGLGYEQYF. DNA for the CDR3: TGCAGTGCTTCCCCGACAGGTCTGGGCTACGAGCAGTACTTC.

This clonotype was seen a few times. This chain uses TRBV7-2 with TRBJ2-3; TRBD1 matches at 8 bases. The junction had 9 bases not matched to a gene; V was cut back by 5 bases and J by 5 bases. This CDR3 spans 15 amino acids. Germline loops: CDR1 SGHTA, CDR2 FQGNSA. In DNA, the CDR3 is TGTGCCAGCAGCCTGACAGGGGCCGCAGGAGATACGCAGTATTTT. Translating it yields CASSLTGAAGDTQYF.

This clonotype turned up a few times. V gene TRBV7-9 combines with J gene TRBJ2-5, with D perhaps being TRBD1 or TRBD2 (5 bases each). The CDR3 runs to 15 residues. Trimming took 1 base from V and 3 from J, leaving 12 bases between them. CDR1 and CDR2 from the germline V gene are SEHNR and FQNEAQ (reference sequence). The DNA of the CDR3 is TGTGCCAGCAGCTTAGTCGGGACGGTAGAAGAGACCCAGTACTTC. It translates to CASSLVGTVEETQYF.

The J gene is TRBJ1-5, the V gene TRBV29-1, with 10 nucleotides matching TRBD1. V dropped 6 bases and J dropped 5; count of bases not matched to a gene: 1. This CDR3 comprises 12 residues. Per the germline V gene, CDR1 is SQVTM and CDR2 is ANQGSEA. CDR3 residues: CSVDRGHQPQHF. CDR3 nucleotide sequence: TGCAGCGTCGACAGGGGGCATCAGCCCCAGCATTTT.

The chain uses TRBV5-1 and TRBJ2-1, with 9 bases matching TRBD2. The CDR3 spans 15 residues. J lost 6 bases, V lost 9 bases, and 13 bases had no gene match. The V gene's germline CDR1 is SGHRS and CDR2 YFSETQ. CDR3 sequence reads: CATQRSAGGPNEQFF. The CDR3 DNA follows: TGCGCCACCCAGCGTTCGGCGGGAGGGCCCAATGAGCAGTTCTTC.

The sample holds a few counts of this clonotype. The chain recombines TRBV28 with TRBJ1-1; no firm D call. The V and J ends lost 6 bases and 2 bases respectively, with 10 bases between them. Germline-derived CDR1 and CDR2 are MDHEN and SYDVKM. This CDR3 contains 13 residues. Here the CDR3 DNA reads TGTGCCAGCAGCCGTACAAGAAACACTGAAGCTTTCTTT. Its protein product is CASSRTRNTEAFF.

The chain carries TRBV7-2 and TRBJ2-1, with 7 positions matching TRBD2. The CDR3 has 20 residues. Germline V CDR1 and CDR2: SGHTA, FQGNSA. Trimming took 2 bases from V and 10 from J; bases not matched to a gene: 26. In DNA, the CDR3 is TGTGCCAGCAGCTTAAGGGCCTCAGGGAGGGCCTCCAAGGGAATGCGAGAGCAGTTCTTC. It yields the protein CASSLRASGRASKGMREQFF.

The J gene is TRBJ2-6, the V gene TRBV5-4, with D unresolved. Germline CDR1 reads SGHNT; CDR2 reads YYREEE (reference sequence). V was cut by 3 bases and J by 3 bases, with 10 bases left in between. CDR3 length: 15 residues. DNA of the CDR3: TGTGCCAGCAGCTCTTATAGGGATGGGGCCAACGTCCTGACTTTC. Protein sequence: CASSSYRDGANVLTF.

This clonotype was detected many times. The chain has TRBV20-1 and TRBJ2-1; TRBD1 aligns across 8 bases. The trim removed 0 bases at V and 3 bases at J, leaving 4 bases unmatched. This CDR3 has 15 residues. In germline, CDR1 is DFQATT, CDR2 SNEGSKA (reference sequence). Here the CDR3 reads CSARDPDRGYNEQFF. DNA of the CDR3: TGCAGTGCTAGAGACCCAGACAGGGGCTACAATGAGCAGTTCTTC.

Ten or more counts support this clonotype. V gene TRBV29-1 combines with J gene TRBJ2-5; 13 bases line up with TRBD2. This CDR3 contains 15 residues. Germline CDR1 and CDR2: SQVTM and ANQGSEA. V dropped 6 bases and J dropped 3; count of bases not matched to a gene: 7. The DNA for the CDR3 is TGCAGCGTGACCTCCGGGACTAGCGGGGAAGAGACCCAGTACTTC. Its translation is CSVTSGTSGEETQYF.

There are many counts of this clonotype. This chain connects TRBV4-2 to TRBJ2-5; TRBD2 agrees at 7 bases. CDR1 and CDR2 from the germline V gene are LGHNA and YNFKEQ. The CDR3 extends over 16 amino acids. V lost 0 bases, J lost 5 bases, and 9 bases stayed unmatched. The CDR3 DNA is TGTGCCAGCAGCCAAGATGGGGGGAGGCGGGAGGAGACCCAGTACTTC. Translated, it gives CASSQDGGRREETQYF.

DNA of the CDR3: TGTGCCAGCAGCCAATTTGAGGACACCGTCTATGGCTACACCTTC. Residues: CASSQFEDTVYGYTF. This sequence joins TRBV14 and TRBJ1-2; the D gene is possibly TRBD1 (5 bases). The ends were cut back, 2 bases at V and 4 bases at J, with 14 bases in the middle. The CDR3 spans 15 residues. Germline CDR1 SGHDN, CDR2 FVKESK.

The V call is TRBV11-1, the J call TRBJ2-3; 13 bases agree with TRBD2. The CDR3 spans 15 residues. Trimming cost V 5 bases and J 2 bases; bases outside gene matches: 1. The germline CDR1 and CDR2 sequences are SGHAT and FQDESV (reference sequence). The CDR3 sequence: CASSTSGRVTDTQYF. CDR3 in DNA: TGTGCCAGCAGCACTAGCGGGAGGGTCACAGATACGCAGTATTTT.

CDR3 bases: TGTGCCAGCAGCTATACTAGCGGCCCTAGCACAGATACGCAGTATTTT. Its translation: CASSYTSGPSTDTQYF. This chain uses TRBV21-1 with TRBJ2-3; the D call of TRBD2 is as the table states it, not checked on the DNA. TRBV21-1 is reported as a pseudogene. The CDR3 extends over 16 amino acids.

The chain employs TRBV24-1 and TRBJ2-1; 13 bases are shared with TRBD2. The CDR3 runs 16 residues. The V and J ends lost 4 bases and 9 bases, in that order; junction bases with no gene match: 8. Germline CDR1 reads KGHDR; CDR2 reads SFDVKD. This CDR3 is CATSDTGTSGTGEQFF. The CDR3 coding sequence is TGTGCCACCAGTGACACCGGGACTAGCGGGACCGGTGAGCAGTTCTTC.

The gene calls are TRBV5-1 and TRBJ2-1; TRBD2 matches at 12 bases. Germline CDR1 reads SGHRS; CDR2 reads YFSETQ. There are 15 residues in the CDR3. V gave up 4 bases and J gave up 10 bases; unmatched junction bases: 9. The CDR3 nucleotides are TGCGCCAGCAGCGGACTAGCGGGACTGAATGTGGAGCAGTTCTTC. Translating it yields CASSGLAGLNVEQFF.

V is TRBV7-6 and J is TRBJ2-7; TRBD2 matches 9 bases. CDR3 length: 17 residues. J lost 7 bases, V lost 0 bases, and 13 bases had no gene match. The germline V gene has CDR1 SGHVS and CDR2 FNYEAQ. The CDR3 loop is CASSLAQGSGSPREQYF. The CDR3 DNA reads as TGTGCCAGCAGCTTAGCTCAAGGTAGCGGGAGTCCTCGGGAGCAGTACTTC. Using reference TRBV7-6 and TRBJ2-7 for the parts outside the CDR3, the full variable domain is GAGVSQSPRYKVTKRGQDVALRCDPISGHVSLYWYRQALGQGPEFLTYFNYEAQQDKSGLPNDRFSAERPEGSISTLTIQRTEQRDSAMYRCASSLAQGSGSPREQYFGPGTRLTVT.